Given below is one T cell receptor (beta chain) in context. Other DNA sequences in the sample encode the same CDR3. These data come from a study of blood T cell repertoires in COVID-19. Study-wide background: Sites across the United States, Italy and Spain contributed samples from acute and convalescent COVID-19.

Per the study methods: Amplification of reference gene primers provided the estimated nucleated cell counts. Using immunoSEQ multiplex PCR, the repertoire was profiled, and TCRdb retains in-frame clones only, with some absent. That table gives V, J and clone size, and the DNA gave D and trimming. Of over 250,000 clones listed, 65% to 85% are singletons. Followed over time, Seattle patients had been enrolled while infection was active. CDR1 is DFQATT and CDR2 is SNEGSKA in the germline V gene (reference sequence). The CDR3 runs to 10 residues. Trimming removed 8 bases from V and 4 bases from J, with 9 bases in between.

The sample comprised peripheral blood. The chain combines TRBV20-1 with TRBJ2-7; tentatively, D is TRBD1 (6 bases). This TCR derives from a human donor with COVID-19, enrolled during active disease. The donor label of this sample is uncertain. DNA of the CDR3: TGCAGTTCAGGGGTTTACGAGCAGTACTTC. This gives the protein CSSGVYEQYF.